This T cell receptor beta chain stems from a study of cytomegalovirus exposure and HLA in healthy donors. General study points: TCR beta chains numbering more than 150 were designated cytomegalovirus-associated.

This CDR3 contains 13 residues. V lost 10 bases, J lost 4 bases, and 6 bases stayed unmatched. CDR1 is SNHLY, CDR2 FYNNEI, per germline. Measured with immunoSEQ multiplex PCR; TCRdb has only the in-frame clones, and not every one. The sample lists approximately 130,000 clones, about 87% occurring once. A remark on this clone: Its specificity is not known.

The chain uses TRBV2 and TRBJ2-3; TRBD2 agrees at 9 bases. The sequencing input was PBMCs. This clonotype was obtained from a woman in her late teens or twenties in good health and CMV-seronegative. CDR3 residues: CATAGGRSDTQYF. CDR3 sequence (DNA): TGTGCCACCGCGGGGGGGCGGTCAGATACGCAGTATTTT.